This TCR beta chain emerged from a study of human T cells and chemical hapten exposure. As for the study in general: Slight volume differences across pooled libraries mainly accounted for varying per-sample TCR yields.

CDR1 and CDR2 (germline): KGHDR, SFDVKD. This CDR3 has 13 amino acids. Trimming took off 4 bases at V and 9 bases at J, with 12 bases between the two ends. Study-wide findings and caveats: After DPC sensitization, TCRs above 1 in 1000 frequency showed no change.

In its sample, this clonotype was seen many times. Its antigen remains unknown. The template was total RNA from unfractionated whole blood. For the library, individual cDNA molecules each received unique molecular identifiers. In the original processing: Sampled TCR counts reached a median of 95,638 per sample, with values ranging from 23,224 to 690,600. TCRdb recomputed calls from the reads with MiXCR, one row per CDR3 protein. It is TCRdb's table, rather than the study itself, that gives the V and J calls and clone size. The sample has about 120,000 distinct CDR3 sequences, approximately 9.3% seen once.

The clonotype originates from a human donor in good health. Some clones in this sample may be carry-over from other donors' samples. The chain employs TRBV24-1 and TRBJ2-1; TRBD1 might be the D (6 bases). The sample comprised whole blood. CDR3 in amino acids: CATSETRDTEQFF. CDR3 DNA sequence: TGTGCCACCAGTGAAACACGGGACACTGAGCAGTTCTTC.